This entry concerns a single T cell receptor (beta chain). This CDR3 is built from 14 residues. Germline lookup yields CDR1 SGHTS and CDR2 YDEGEE. After removal of 4 bases from V and 3 bases from J, the junction contained 5 bases not matched to a gene. The data originate from a study of blood T cell repertoires in COVID-19. Turning to the study itself: Acute-phase and convalescent COVID-19 samples originated in the United States, Italy and Spain. PBMCs, B-cell-depleted T cells, or T cells were the source of the cDNA or gDNA that made up the material.

Authors' data handling: Researchers report that nucleated cell counts were estimated from reference gene primer amplification. Clones were read by immunoSEQ multiplex PCR, and TCRdb kept only the in-frame ones, dropping some. The V and J calls and the clone size are those of that table, but D and trimming were determined from the DNA. The sample holds more than 300,000 clones, 83% seen once. The origin of this receptor is a woman aged 45-60 years with acute or convalescent COVID-19. The genes are TRBV5-8 and TRBJ2-3, with 7 nucleotides matching TRBD1. Material: peripheral blood. The CDR3 reads CASSLLQGTDTQYF. DNA of the CDR3: TGTGCCAGCAGCCTCTTACAGGGGACAGATACGCAGTATTTT.